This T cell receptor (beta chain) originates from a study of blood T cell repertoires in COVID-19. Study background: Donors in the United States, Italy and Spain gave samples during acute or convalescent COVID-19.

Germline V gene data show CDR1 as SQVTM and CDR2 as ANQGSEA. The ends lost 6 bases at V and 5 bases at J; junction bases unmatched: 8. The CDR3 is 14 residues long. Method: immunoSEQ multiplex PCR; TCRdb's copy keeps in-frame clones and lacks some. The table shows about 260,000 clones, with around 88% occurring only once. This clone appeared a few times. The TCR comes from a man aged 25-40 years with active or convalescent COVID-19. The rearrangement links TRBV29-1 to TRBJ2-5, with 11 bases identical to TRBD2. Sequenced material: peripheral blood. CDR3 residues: CSVGVAGGVETQYF. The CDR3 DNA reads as TGCAGCGTGGGTGTAGCGGGGGGGGTGGAGACCCAGTACTTC.